The clone carrying this T cell receptor (beta chain) was seen many times. The antigen is not known. Unique molecular identifiers were affixed to single, distinct cDNA molecules. A single record per CDR3 protein comes from TCRdb applying MiXCR to the 5' RACE reads. The sample records about 59,000 distinct CDR3 sequences, around 14% being singletons. V lost 5 bases and J lost 6; bases outside the gene matches: 14. The germline V gene encodes CDR1 DFQATT and CDR2 SNEGSKA (reference sequence). The CDR3 is made up of 15 amino acids. The data originate from a study of early T cells in non-severe SARS-CoV-2 infection. The study's findings and limits: Matching results from VDJdb favored anti-spike CD8 responses, leaving private and CD4 specificities undetected.

The starting material was whole blood, obtained at baseline. V and J are TRBV20-1 and TRBJ1-2; 8 bases map to TRBD1. The receptor was derived from an adult who was a healthcare worker with PCR-confirmed SARS-CoV-2 infection or an uninfected control (not recorded which). The CDR3: CSAPKGGQGGDGYTF. The CDR3 DNA is TGCAGTGCTCCCAAGGGAGGACAGGGAGGAGATGGCTACACCTTC.